Listed below are T cell receptor beta chains from one sample, sequenced in a study of control samples from healthy donors and cancer patients. The assay was immunoSEQ multiplex PCR, and TCRdb's table has in-frame clones only and misses some. The table shows 20,000 or so clones, with approximately 85% occurring only once. Sequencing was performed on PBMCs. The receptors come from a man aged 55-75 years with head and neck cancer. Both conserved end residues are part of each CDR3. D genes are given only for firm matches. Clone sizes are given selectively: once, few, many, or a class where the clone is expanded.

j_call v_call clone_size d_call cdr3_nt cdr3_aa
TRBJ1-1 TRBV11-1 NA NA TGTGCCAGCAGCCGTCACACAGGGACCGCTGAAGCTTTCTTT CASSRHTGTAEAFF
TRBJ2-1 TRBV5-5 NA TRBD2 TGTGCCAGCAGTCGGACTAGCGCCTACTCCTACAATGAGCAGTTCTTC CASSRTSAYSYNEQFF
TRBJ2-4 TRBV7-8 once TRBD1 TGTGCCAGCAGCCAAGGTCCGGGACAGATAAACATTCAGTACTTC CASSQGPGQINIQYF
TRBJ1-1 TRBV5-1 NA TRBD1 TGCGCCAGCAGCTCCGGGACAGCGAACACTGAAGCTTTCTTT CASSSGTANTEAFF
TRBJ1-1 TRBV27 NA NA TGTGCCAGCAGTTGGAGCCGTAACACTGAAGCTTTCTTT CASSWSRNTEAFF
TRBJ1-5 TRBV19 once NA TGTGCCAGTAGTCCCATTCTGGGTCAGCCCCAGCATTTT CASSPILGQPQHF
TRBJ2-1 TRBV7-8 NA TRBD2 TGTGCCAGCAGCTTGGGGCGGGAGCGGGGGTACAATGAGCAGTTCTTC CASSLGRERGYNEQFF
TRBJ2-4 TRBV7-9 NA TRBD1 TGTGCCAGCAGGTACAGGGGAGCCATTCAGTACTTC CASRYRGAIQYF
TRBJ1-2 TRBV4-1 NA NA TGCGCCAGCAGCCACCGGTGGAGAGACTATGGCTACACCTTC CASSHRWRDYGYTF
TRBJ1-1 TRBV10-2 NA NA TGCGCCAGCAGTGAGGGGGTGAGGGGCACTGAAGCTTTCTTT CASSEGVRGTEAFF
TRBJ1-1 TRBV5-4 NA NA TGTGCCAGCAGCTTCTCCGGGACACCGGGGAAAGAAGCTTTCTTT CASSFSGTPGKEAFF
TRBJ2-1 TRBV7-6 NA NA TGTGCCAGCAGCTTAGCTAGTAATCTCTACAATGAGCAGTTCTTC CASSLASNLYNEQFF
TRBJ2-3 TRBV30 NA TRBD2 TGTGCCTGGAGGGCCCTAGCGGGAGTCACAGATACGCAGTATTTT CAWRALAGVTDTQYF
TRBJ2-5 TRBV5-1 NA NA TGCGCCAGCAGCTGGGCATTGGGGATTGCAGAGACCCAGTACTTC CASSWALGIAETQYF
TRBJ2-5 TRBV18 NA TRBD2 TGTGCCAGCTCACCACAACGGGGGGAAGAGACCCAGTACTTC CASSPQRGEETQYF
TRBJ2-7 TRBV12-3/TRBV12-4 NA TRBD1 TGTGCCAGCAGCTCCACAGGGGGCAACGAGCAGTACTTC CASSSTGGNEQYF
TRBJ2-7 TRBV20-1 NA NA TGCAGTGCTAGGAAGGGGTACGAGCAGTACTTC CSARKGYEQYF
TRBJ1-2 TRBV15 NA NA TGTGCCACCAGCAGAGACCAGGGGAGGAGCTACACCTTC CATSRDQGRSYTF
TRBJ1-5 TRBV5-8 NA NA TGTGCCAGCAGCTTCGGGTTGTATAGCAATCAGCCCCAGCATTTT CASSFGLYSNQPQHF
TRBJ2-3 TRBV30 NA NA TGTGCCTGGAGTTCAGAGACAGTGATGCCAGATACGCAGTATTTT CAWSSETVMPDTQYF
TRBJ1-2 TRBV30 NA NA TGTGCCTCCCCTAACCGGCCGGGGGCCGCATATGGCTACACCTTC CASPNRPGAAYGYTF
TRBJ2-4 TRBV6-1 NA NA TGTGCCAGCAGTGAATTTGAGAGGTCCTCCGTCTTAGCCAAAAACATTCAGTACTTC CASSEFERSSVLAKNIQYF
TRBJ1-1 TRBV5-8 NA NA TGTGCCAGCAGCTTGGCGGGTGAGGGAACTGAAGCTTTCTTT CASSLAGEGTEAFF
TRBJ1-1 TRBV9 few NA TGTGCCAGCAGCGTTTCGGGGGCGCCTGTGACTGAAGCTTTCTTT CASSVSGAPVTEAFF
TRBJ2-7 TRBV28 NA TRBD1 TGTGCCAGCAGTTTACTCGGCAGGGGGCTCAACGAGCAGTACTTC CASSLLGRGLNEQYF